These 21 T cell receptor beta chains came from one sample sequenced in a study of T cell responses to AZD1222 COVID-19 vaccine (dated by TCRdb to the early 2020s). What this sample's time point label stands for: baseline before first vaccination. This sample's treatment or condition label indicates: meningococcal conjugate vaccine given as trial control. The library came from the immunoSEQ multiplex PCR assay. TCRdb holds this immuneACCESS table with in-frame rearrangements only. Some clones are missing; in checked studies, unresolved V genes explain under half, and the rest has no known cause. Here the sample has 90,000 to 110,000 clones; around 90% occur a single time. Clones ranked in the top ten supply roughly 13% of the sample. Sequencing was performed on peripheral blood, taken on day 0 of MenACWY control vaccination. These receptors were taken from an adult in good health.

The chain combines TRBV4-1 with TRBJ1-1, with TRBD1 matching over 7 bases. J lost 1 base, V lost 3 bases, and 5 bases had no gene match. From germline, CDR1 is MGHRA and CDR2 YSYEKL. The CDR3 has 15 residues. For the CDR3, the DNA is TGCGCCAGCAGCCATTGGGACAGAAAGAACACTGAAGCTTTCTTT. Encoded protein: CASSHWDRKNTEAFF.

This clone was detected a few times. This chain uses TRBV7-9 with TRBJ1-1; 7 bases are a match to TRBD1. Per germline, CDR1 SEHNR and CDR2 FQNEAQ (reference sequence). The CDR3 totals 17 residues. CDR3 sequence reads: CAPGAWDSPSANTEAFF. The CDR3 DNA sequence: TGTGCACCAGGGGCGTGGGACAGTCCTAGTGCGAACACTGAAGCTTTCTTT.

On this clone itself: This CDR3 is also generated by other DNA sequences in the sample. The genes are TRBV18 and TRBJ1-2, with D tentatively TRBD1 (5 bases). The CDR3 is 13 residues long. Germline values: CDR1 KGHSH, CDR2 LQKENI. Trimming took off 0 bases at V and 6 bases at J, with 8 bases between the two ends. The CDR3 spells CASSPPAGNGYTF. The CDR3 region has the DNA TGTGCCAGCTCACCACCTGCAGGGAATGGCTACACCTTC.

V usage is TRBV9 and J usage is TRBJ2-7; D remains ambiguous. Germline V gene lookup returns CDR1 SGDLS and CDR2 YYNGEE. The CDR3 loop spans 15 amino acids. Trimming removed 0 bases from V and 0 bases from J, with 10 bases in between. This chain's CDR3 is CASSVEGSGSYEQYF. The CDR3 coding sequence is TGTGCCAGCAGCGTAGAAGGGTCGGGCTCCTACGAGCAGTACTTC.

The CDR3 bases are TGCAGTGCTAGAGATTCAGCGATCCAATTCTTC. This translates into CSARDSAIQFF. The chain couples TRBV20-1 to TRBJ2-1; D unclear. Trimming took off 0 bases at V and 16 bases at J, with 13 bases between the two ends. The CDR3 has 11 amino acids. Per germline, CDR1 DFQATT and CDR2 SNEGSKA (reference sequence).

This chain uses TRBV30 with TRBJ2-1; D gene unclear. The CDR3 consists of 14 residues. Trimming cost V 3 bases and J 4 bases, with 13 bases left between them. From germline, CDR1 is GTSNPN and CDR2 SVGIG (reference sequence). The CDR3 DNA reads as TGTGCCTGGAGAACAAGTGGCCTATACAATGAGCAGTTCTTC. Protein: CAWRTSGLYNEQFF.

Concerning this clone itself: Other DNA sequences in the sample encode the same CDR3. The J gene is TRBJ1-4, the V gene TRBV7-2; D gene uncertain. Germline-derived CDR1 and CDR2 are SGHTA and FQGNSA. The CDR3 is made up of 15 amino acids. The V end was cut by 1 base, the J end by 3 bases, with 9 bases between. CDR3 sequence reads: CASSLVAGANEKLFF. CDR3 nucleotides: TGTGCCAGCAGCTTAGTCGCGGGAGCTAATGAAAAACTGTTTTTT.

The chain employs TRBV5-1 and TRBJ1-6; the D is unclear. Trimming took 2 bases from V and 6 from J, leaving 6 bases between them. This CDR3 region has 13 residues. Germline assignment: CDR1 SGHRS and CDR2 YFSETQ. The CDR3 region is CASSFFGNSPLHF. The DNA of the CDR3 is TGCGCCAGCAGCTTTTTTGGTAATTCACCCCTCCACTTT.

V usage is TRBV6-5 and J usage is TRBJ1-3; unclear D gene. The V gene lost 7 bases and the J gene lost 4 bases, with 8 bases spanning the gap. Germline V CDR1 and CDR2: MNHEY, SVGAGI. The CDR3 length is 12 residues. CDR3 protein: CASNLSGNTIYF. DNA of the CDR3: TGTGCCAGCAATTTGTCAGGAAACACCATATATTTT.

The J gene is TRBJ2-2, the V gene TRBV19, with TRBD2 identical over 15 bases. Germline V gene data show CDR1 as LNHDA and CDR2 as SQIVND (reference sequence). CDR3 size: 23 residues. V lost 7 bases and J lost 0; bases outside the gene matches: 21. The CDR3 here is CASMVKGHGLAGGPKANTGELFF. CDR3 nucleotides: TGTGCCAGTATGGTTAAGGGCCATGGACTAGCGGGAGGGCCCAAAGCGAACACCGGGGAGCTGTTTTTT.

The chain uses TRBV3-1 (or the pseudogene TRBV3-2) and TRBJ1-6, with D hard to call. V lost 4 bases and J 2 bases, leaving 12 bases between the germline ends. In germline, CDR1 is LGHDT, CDR2 YNNKEL (reference sequence). The CDR3 length is 16 residues. The CDR3 region has the DNA TGTGCCAGCAGCCGGTTATCGGGCCCCTATAATTCACCCCTCCACTTT. It translates to CASSRLSGPYNSPLHF.

For this clone: The sample contains more than one DNA sequence encoding this CDR3. The gene calls are TRBV10-2 and TRBJ2-1, with D uncertain. The CDR3 is 15 amino acids. Trimming removed 3 bases from V and 3 bases from J, with 12 bases in between. The germline gives CDR1 WSHSY, CDR2 SAAADI. CDR3 residues: CASSDGGRGYNEQFF. The CDR3 DNA follows: TGCGCCAGCAGTGACGGCGGCAGAGGCTACAATGAGCAGTTCTTC.

The CDR3 here is CASGTGSYEQYF. DNA for the CDR3: TGTGCCAGCGGGACAGGATCCTACGAGCAGTACTTC. The V gene is TRBV28, the J gene TRBJ2-7, with TRBD1 matching 8 bases. Trimming cost V 8 bases and J 1 base; bases outside gene matches: 1. This CDR3 is 12 amino acids long. CDR1 and CDR2 from the germline V gene are MDHEN and SYDVKM.

CDR3 in amino acids: CASSQRGAGNYGYTF. The CDR3, as DNA: TGCGCCAGCAGCCAACGGGGGGCTGGTAACTATGGCTACACCTTC. The chain carries TRBV4-3 and TRBJ1-2, with a weak D call TRBD1 (6 bases). There are 15 residues in the CDR3. The V end lost 2 bases, the J end lost 1 base, and 11 bases lay between the germline ends. CDR1 is LGHNA and CDR2 is YSLEER in the germline V gene.

The chain links TRBV6-1 to TRBJ2-7; weak D call: TRBD2 (6 bases). Trimming shortened V by 0 bases and J by 7 bases, and 10 bases separated the two germline ends. The germline gives CDR1 MNHNS, CDR2 SASEGT. The CDR3 contains 13 residues. This CDR3 is CASSEAGGGEQYF. In DNA, the CDR3 is TGTGCCAGCAGTGAAGCGGGAGGTGGAGAGCAGTACTTC.

The rearrangement links TRBV29-1 to TRBJ1-1, with no clear D. Trimming stripped 7 bases from V and 4 bases from J, with 13 bases between. This CDR3 has 12 amino acids. Germline CDR1 is SQVTM and CDR2 is ANQGSEA. The CDR3 spells CSGSLITTEAFF. CDR3 DNA sequence: TGCAGCGGATCCCTTATCACCACTGAAGCTTTCTTT.

The chain uses TRBV20-1 and TRBJ2-5; D unclear. The CDR3 covers 10 residues. Germline V gene lookup returns CDR1 DFQATT and CDR2 SNEGSKA (reference sequence). The CDR3 sequence: CSVAAETQYF. In DNA form, the CDR3 reads TGCAGCGTCGCCGCAGAGACCCAGTACTTC.

The chain recombines TRBV11-1 with TRBJ2-1, with D maybe TRBD1 (6 bases). Trimming took 5 bases from V and 8 from J, leaving 19 bases between them. Germline assignment: CDR1 SGHAT and CDR2 FQDESV (reference sequence). The CDR3 totals 15 residues. CDR3 region: CASSRDTTFGDEQFF. CDR3 DNA: TGTGCCAGCAGCCGGGACACGACGTTTGGAGATGAGCAGTTCTTC.

J is TRBJ2-3 and V is TRBV6-2 or TRBV6-3; D may be TRBD2 (5 bases). V gave up 4 bases and J gave up 6 bases, with 11 bases separating them. In germline, CDR1 is MNHEY, CDR2 SVGEGT. The length of the CDR3 is 13 residues. The CDR3 protein is CASSSGLVDTQYF. CDR3 coding DNA: TGTGCCAGCAGTTCCGGACTCGTCGATACGCAGTATTTT.

This chain connects TRBV19 to TRBJ1-6; tentatively, D is TRBD1 (5 bases). Trimming pared 1 base from V and 13 bases from J, leaving 17 bases between. This CDR3 has 15 amino acids. Germline values: CDR1 LNHDA, CDR2 SQIVND (reference sequence). This CDR3 is CASSIGGSISAPLHF. The CDR3 DNA reads TGTGCCAGTAGTATAGGGGGGTCTATTTCAGCCCCCCTCCACTTT.

This chain connects TRBV5-4 to TRBJ1-1; a weak D match, TRBD1 (5 bases). V was cut by 3 bases and J by 0 bases, with 9 bases left in between. This CDR3 spans 14 amino acids. The germline V gene encodes CDR1 SGHNT and CDR2 YYREEE (reference sequence). In nucleotides, the CDR3 is TGTGCCAGCAGCTGGGACGGATTGAACACTGAAGCTTTCTTT. This sequence encodes CASSWDGLNTEAFF.